Below, 32 T cell receptor beta chains from the same sample are listed, as sequenced in a study of cytomegalovirus exposure and HLA in healthy donors. Amplification used 60 Vbeta primers and 13 Jbeta primers. Only in-frame clones appear in the TCRdb table, and some are missing; sequencing was by immunoSEQ multiplex PCR. The profile shows just over 150,000 clones, 75% to 90% of them singletons. Input material: PBMCs. These receptors all come from a woman aged 18-29 years in good health and CMV-seronegative.

This chain links TRBV5-4 with TRBJ2-3; 14 bases are a match to TRBD2. The CDR3 length is 17 residues. Germline CDR1 and CDR2: SGHNT and YYREEE (reference sequence). Germline trimming cut 4 bases from V and 1 base from J; bases unmatched to any gene: 5. The CDR3 reads CASSPWGLAGGTDTQYF. The CDR3 region has the DNA TGTGCCAGCAGCCCGTGGGGACTAGCGGGGGGCACAGATACGCAGTATTTT.

This chain links TRBV2 with TRBJ2-1, with 13 bases matching TRBD2. This CDR3 spans 15 amino acids. The ends lost 7 bases at V and 7 bases at J; junction bases unmatched: 7. Germline assignment: CDR1 SNHLY and CDR2 FYNNEI. Here the CDR3 DNA reads TGTGCCAGCAACCCCGGGACTAGCGGGGTAAATGAGCAGTTCTTC. Amino acids: CASNPGTSGVNEQFF.

This chain links TRBV28 with TRBJ1-4; 8 positions match TRBD1. V gave up 5 bases and J gave up 11 bases; unmatched junction bases: 7. This CDR3 contains 13 residues. Germline V gives CDR1 MDHEN, CDR2 SYDVKM. CDR3 sequence: CASSLTGERKLFF. CDR3 DNA: TGTGCCAGCAGTCTGACAGGGGAACGGAAACTGTTTTTT.

This clone appeared a few times. The chain couples TRBV5-6 to TRBJ1-5, with no clear D. The CDR3 spans 15 residues. Germline assignment: CDR1 SGHDT and CDR2 YYEEEE. V lost 1 base to trimming and J lost 0 bases, with 8 bases between them. CDR3 sequence (DNA): TGTGCCAGCAGCTTGTTTGGAGTTAGCAATCAGCCCCAGCATTTT. Amino acid sequence: CASSLFGVSNQPQHF.

Comments on this clone: No DNA is shown, since the ends of the CDR3 on it are uncertain; the CDR3 is the one TCRdb lists. This chain connects TRBV28 to TRBJ1-2; the D call in the table, TRBD1, was not verified against the DNA. The CDR3 is made up of 16 amino acids, end residues included. Germline V gives CDR1 MDHEN, CDR2 SYDVKM. The CDR3 loop is CASSTSTGGLSYGYTF.

This chain links TRBV7-9 with TRBJ2-4; the match to TRBD1 covers 9 bases. There are 15 residues in the CDR3. From germline, CDR1 is SEHNR and CDR2 FQNEAQ (reference sequence). The V and J ends lost 5 bases and 8 bases, in that order; junction bases with no gene match: 10. CDR3: CASSNSPDRGDIQYF. The CDR3 region has the DNA TGTGCCAGCAGCAATAGTCCGGACAGGGGCGACATTCAGTACTTC. The full variable domain, rest sourced from reference TRBV7-9 and TRBJ2-4, is DTGVSQNPRHKITKRGQNVTFRCDPISEHNRLYWYRQTLGQGPEFLTYFQNEAQLEKSRLLSDRFSAERPKGSFSTLEIQRTEQGDSAMYLCASSNSPDRGDIQYFGAGTRLSVL.

The chain has TRBV28 and TRBJ1-5, with 8 bases that match TRBD1. The CDR3 contains 15 residues. Losses at the gene ends were 1 base for V and 4 bases for J; bases not matched to a gene: 3. Germline assignment: CDR1 MDHEN and CDR2 SYDVKM. In DNA form, the CDR3 reads TGTGCCAGCAGTTTATTACAGGGGGTTAATCAGCCCCAGCATTTT. Translated, it gives CASSLLQGVNQPQHF.

A few counts support this clone. The V and J genes are TRBV6-5 and TRBJ1-6; TRBD1 is a possible D gene (5 bases). This CDR3 is built from 16 residues. The ends were cut back, 2 bases at V and 7 bases at J, with 15 bases in the middle. Per germline, CDR1 MNHEY and CDR2 SVGAGI. CDR3 coding DNA: TGTGCCAGCAGTTACCCCCGTGGAGGGGAGAATTCACCCCTCCACTTT. Its protein is CASSYPRGGENSPLHF.

This clone has only one observation. V and J are TRBV5-1 and TRBJ2-5; D may be TRBD2 (6 bases). CDR1 and CDR2 (germline): SGHRS, YFSETQ. The V end lost 0 bases, the J end lost 3 bases, and 15 bases lay between the germline ends. This CDR3 contains 16 residues. CDR3 protein: CASSLGSGGGEETQYF. The CDR3 nucleotides read TGCGCCAGCAGCTTGGGTAGCGGAGGAGGGGAAGAGACCCAGTACTTC.

The rearrangement joins TRBV19 to TRBJ1-5; D is perhaps TRBD1 (6 bases). The CDR3 has 15 residues. Trimming removed 6 bases at V and 5 bases at J, with 17 bases between. Looked up from germline, CDR1 is LNHDA and CDR2 is SQIVND (reference sequence). The DNA of the CDR3 is TGTGCCAGTAGCCCGACGGACAGCTATTATCAGCCCCAGCATTTT. The encoded protein is CASSPTDSYYQPQHF.

This rearrangement joins TRBV29-1 to TRBJ1-4; 8 bases agree with TRBD1. Germline V gene lookup returns CDR1 SQVTM and CDR2 ANQGSEA. V lost 6 bases and J lost 8; bases outside the gene matches: 8. The CDR3 contains 13 residues. In nucleotides, the CDR3 is TGCAGCGTAACCGGGACAGGAGACGAAAAACTGTTTTTT. As protein: CSVTGTGDEKLFF.

This rearrangement joins TRBV5-6 to TRBJ2-7, with D possibly TRBD1 on 7 matching bases. The CDR3 has 14 residues. Germline loops: CDR1 SGHDT, CDR2 YYEEEE. V gave up 4 bases and J gave up 1 base, with 12 bases separating them. The CDR3 protein is CASSVQGTSYEQYF. The DNA for the CDR3 is TGTGCCAGCAGCGTACAGGGGACTTCCTACGAGCAGTACTTC.

The V gene is TRBV2, the J gene TRBJ1-2, with a possible D match to TRBD1 (6 bases). Germline V gene lookup returns CDR1 SNHLY and CDR2 FYNNEI. With 6 bases removed from V and 7 bases from J, the gap between germline ends came to 18 bases. The CDR3 extends over 14 amino acids. The CDR3 DNA reads TGTGCCAGCAGCGCTCTTACCAGGGGACCTGGCTACACCTTC. It encodes CASSALTRGPGYTF.

The chain has TRBV7-8 and TRBJ2-6, with D maybe TRBD2 (5 bases). Germline CDR1 reads SGHVS; CDR2 reads FQNEAQ. Trimming cost V 0 bases and J 3 bases, with 12 bases left between them. The CDR3 runs 17 residues. The CDR3 nucleotides read TGTGCCAGCAGCTTAGCCGCCCCGGGGAGTGGGGCCAACGTCCTGACTTTC. It is translated as CASSLAAPGSGANVLTF.

The V call is TRBV6-5, the J call TRBJ2-3; 8 bases match TRBD2. The ends lost 3 bases at V and 5 bases at J; junction bases unmatched: 4. CDR3 length: 14 amino acids. The germline V gene encodes CDR1 MNHEY and CDR2 SVGAGI. Here the CDR3 DNA reads TGTGCCAGCAGTTATGGGACTAGTAGAGATACGCAGTATTTT. Its translation is CASSYGTSRDTQYF.

Remarks on this clone: The sample contains more than one DNA sequence encoding this CDR3. This chain connects TRBV11-2 to TRBJ2-1; the match to TRBD2 covers 7 bases. The CDR3 spans 15 residues. CDR1 and CDR2 (germline): SGHAT, FQNNGV. After removal of 1 base from V and 0 bases from J, the junction contained 0 bases not matched to a gene. CDR3 sequence: CASSLGGSSYNEQFF. The CDR3 bases are TGTGCCAGCAGCTTAGGCGGGAGCTCCTACAATGAGCAGTTCTTC.

The chain uses TRBV18 and TRBJ2-5, with 11 bases lining up with TRBD2. This CDR3 region has 17 residues. With 2 bases clipped from V and 5 bases from J, the junction kept 10 bases outside the gene matches. The germline CDR1 and CDR2 sequences are KGHSH and LQKENI. DNA for the CDR3: TGTGCCAGCTCACCAGTTACTAGCGGGAGATTCGGGGAGACCCAGTACTTC. It yields the protein CASSPVTSGRFGETQYF.

This chain joins TRBV6-6 and TRBJ2-5; TRBD2 is a possible D gene (7 bases). The end of the DNA aligns better with TRBJ2-7, so the J call may be wrong. The CDR3 runs 16 residues. Germline-derived CDR1 and CDR2 are MNHNY and SVGAGI (reference sequence). CDR3 in DNA: TGTGCCAGCAGTTCCCTAATAGGGGGGGACGGCGACGAGCAGTACTTC. It is translated as CASSSLIGGDGDEQYF.

This clone turned up a few times. The chain couples TRBV2 to TRBJ1-5, with 9 nucleotides matching TRBD1. The CDR3 contains 15 residues. Germline trimming cut 6 bases from V and 3 bases from J; bases unmatched to any gene: 6. In germline, CDR1 is SNHLY, CDR2 FYNNEI. This chain's CDR3 is CASRSRDRDNQPQHF. In DNA, the CDR3 is TGTGCCAGCAGGTCCCGGGACAGGGACAATCAGCCCCAGCATTTT.

The rearrangement links TRBV28 to TRBJ2-3; 9 bases align to TRBD2. CDR1 and CDR2 from the germline V gene are MDHEN and SYDVKM. Trimming cost V 5 bases and J 11 bases; bases outside gene matches: 14. The CDR3 loop spans 15 amino acids. This chain's CDR3 is CASSTSGTSFGRQYF. DNA of the CDR3: TGTGCCAGCAGTACGTCCGGGACTAGCTTCGGGAGGCAGTATTTT.

The chain carries TRBV27 and TRBJ2-7, with 7 positions matching TRBD2. V was pared by 4 bases and J by 3 bases, with 6 bases of the junction left unmatched. From germline, CDR1 is MNHEY and CDR2 SMNVEV (reference sequence). The CDR3 runs to 14 residues. CDR3 DNA sequence: TGTGCCAGCAGTTGGACTAGTGGGGACTACGAGCAGTACTTC. Protein product: CASSWTSGDYEQYF.

This chain links TRBV4-2 with TRBJ2-3; TRBD2 aligns across 10 bases. The CDR3 has 16 residues. Per the germline V gene, CDR1 is LGHNA and CDR2 is YNFKEQ. Trimming took 3 bases from V and 5 from J; bases not matched to a gene: 8. CDR3: CASSQALAGLGDTQYF. For the CDR3, the DNA is TGTGCCAGCAGCCAGGCACTAGCGGGGTTGGGAGATACGCAGTATTTT.

This clone was detected a few times. The chain carries TRBV23-1 and TRBJ2-6; tentative D call: TRBD1 (5 bases). TRBV23-1 is classed as an ORF, of uncertain function. The CDR3 sequence is 19 residues long. Trimming pared 0 bases from V and 0 bases from J, leaving 15 bases between. The CDR3 nucleotides read TGCGCCAGCAGTCAATCGACGGACAAGACAGACTCTGGGGCCAACGTCCTGACTTTC. Translating it yields CASSQSTDKTDSGANVLTF.

The chain recombines TRBV5-8 with TRBJ2-3, with D possibly matching TRBD2 (6 bases). The CDR3 is 16 amino acids. Germline V gives CDR1 SGHTS, CDR2 YDEGEE. V was cut by 7 bases and J by 0 bases, with 18 bases left in between. The CDR3 is CASPQGPGTSTDTQYF. The CDR3 region has the DNA TGTGCCAGCCCCCAAGGCCCCGGGACTAGCACAGATACGCAGTATTTT.

This chain links TRBV6-6 with TRBJ2-1; a possible D gene is TRBD2 (5 bases). V lost 7 bases, J lost 2 bases, and 12 bases lay in between. CDR1 and CDR2 from the germline V gene are MNHNY and SVGAGI (reference sequence). This CDR3 spans 14 amino acids. The CDR3 region is CASTGLVTYNEQFF. The CDR3, as DNA: TGTGCCAGCACCGGACTGGTTACCTACAATGAGCAGTTCTTC.

In this sample, this clone turned up once. The genes are TRBV4-2 and TRBJ2-2; 13 bases are shared with TRBD2. The CDR3 runs to 21 residues. With V trimmed by 4 bases and J by 3 bases, 17 bases remained unmatched. CDR1 is LGHNA, CDR2 YNFKEQ, per germline. The CDR3 DNA sequence: TGTGCCAGCAGCCCCTATCGTACTAGCGGGGGGGTTATGGAATACACCGGGGAGCTGTTTTTT. Protein: CASSPYRTSGGVMEYTGELFF.

This chain joins TRBV4-2 and TRBJ2-2; TRBD2 aligns across 8 bases. The CDR3 totals 17 residues. Germline lookup yields CDR1 LGHNA and CDR2 YNFKEQ. V lost 1 base, J lost 8 bases, and 12 bases stayed unmatched. Written as DNA, the CDR3 is TGTGCCAGCAGCCAAGGGCGGGGGGCTCATATCATGGGGGAGCTGTTTTTT. It specifies CASSQGRGAHIMGELFF.

CDR3 loop: CASSHPPRGDSGNTIYF. DNA for the CDR3: TGCGCCAGCAGCCATCCCCCCCGCGGTGATTCTGGAAACACCATATATTTT. The rearrangement joins TRBV4-1 to TRBJ1-3; D gene uncertain. This CDR3 has 17 residues. V lost 3 bases, J lost 1 base, and 16 bases lay in between. Germline V gene sequence: CDR1 MGHRA, CDR2 YSYEKL.

The V and J genes are TRBV2 and TRBJ1-1, with D maybe TRBD1 (6 bases). The V end was cut by 7 bases, the J end by 3 bases, with 12 bases between. Per the germline V gene, CDR1 is SNHLY and CDR2 is FYNNEI. This CDR3 has 13 amino acids. The CDR3 DNA reads TGTGCCAGCACAGGGGCCGGAGACACTGAAGCTTTCTTT. This encodes CASTGAGDTEAFF.

This sequence joins TRBV10-3 and TRBJ2-1; 12 nucleotides line up with TRBD2. The CDR3 is 16 amino acids. J lost 9 bases, V lost 3 bases, and 9 bases had no gene match. Germline CDR1 reads ENHRY; CDR2 reads SYGVKD. CDR3 residues: CAISDYRLAGEGEQFF. As DNA, the CDR3 is TGTGCCATCAGTGATTATAGACTAGCGGGAGAGGGTGAGCAGTTCTTC.

CDR3 amino acids: CAWSATGVETQYF. The CDR3 bases are TGTGCCTGGAGCGCAACAGGGGTGGAGACCCAGTACTTC. The chain has TRBV30 and TRBJ2-5; 7 bases are a match to TRBD1. Germline CDR1 GTSNPN, CDR2 SVGIG (reference sequence). The CDR3 sequence is 13 residues long. The trim removed 3 bases at V and 5 bases at J, leaving 6 bases unmatched. The full variable domain, in which reference TRBV30 and TRBJ2-5 provide the parts outside the CDR3, is SQTIHQWPATLVQPVGSPLSLECTVEGTSNPNLYWYRQAAGRGLQLLFYSVGIGQISSEVPQNLSASRPQDRQFILSSKKLLLSDSGFYLCAWSATGVETQYFGPGTRLLVL.

The J gene is TRBJ1-1, the V gene TRBV19, with D maybe TRBD1 (6 bases). V gave up 5 bases and J gave up 5 bases, with 12 bases separating them. The CDR3 has 13 amino acids. Germline V CDR1 and CDR2: LNHDA, SQIVND (reference sequence). Here the CDR3 reads CASSPGGWTEAFF. Here the CDR3 DNA reads TGTGCCAGTAGTCCTGGGGGCTGGACTGAAGCTTTCTTT.